These 26 T cell receptor beta chains share one sample of origin, sequenced in a study of blood T cell repertoires in COVID-19. Profiled with immunoSEQ multiplex PCR; TCRdb holds only in-frame clones, not every one. The table has over 50,000 clones, over 70% seen once. Sequenced input: peripheral blood. The receptors come from a human donor with active or convalescent COVID-19. The donor label of this sample is uncertain.

This chain uses TRBV30 with TRBJ2-1; D possibly corresponds to TRBD2 (5 bases). The CDR3 totals 18 residues. The V end was cut by 2 bases, the J end by 4 bases, with 24 bases between. Germline CDR1 reads GTSNPN; CDR2 reads SVGIG (reference sequence). The CDR3 DNA follows: TGTGCCTGGAGTTGGATTAGCGCAAAAGAGATAGCTTACAATGAGCAGTTCTTC. Translating gives CAWSWISAKEIAYNEQFF.

The V call is TRBV7-3, the J call TRBJ1-1; no clear D. CDR3 size: 14 residues. The V gene lost 5 bases and the J gene lost 1 base, with 11 bases spanning the gap. Germline CDR1 SGHTA, CDR2 FQGTGA. CDR3 loop: CASSRMAGNTEAFF. The CDR3 region has the DNA TGTGCCAGCAGCCGAATGGCGGGGAACACTGAAGCTTTCTTT.

The V call is TRBV28, the J call TRBJ2-7; D might be TRBD1 (5 bases). The CDR3 has 16 amino acids. CDR1 is MDHEN, CDR2 SYDVKM, per germline. V shed 5 bases and J shed 3 bases, with 20 bases lying between them. This CDR3 is CASSPGFLGPSYEQYF. The CDR3 DNA follows: TGTGCCAGCAGTCCGGGTTTTCTGGGGCCAAGCTACGAGCAGTACTTC.

The J gene is TRBJ1-4, the V gene TRBV3-1 (or the pseudogene TRBV3-2); D is unclear. The germline gives CDR1 LGHDT, CDR2 YNNKEL (reference sequence). This CDR3 comprises 16 residues. The V gene lost 0 bases and the J gene lost 1 base, with 9 bases spanning the gap. CDR3: CASSQDGPGTNEKLFF. The CDR3 coding sequence is TGTGCCAGCAGCCAAGATGGCCCGGGAACTAATGAAAAACTGTTTTTT.

The chain carries TRBV6-5 and TRBJ1-2; D possibly corresponds to TRBD1 (6 bases). The V end lost 0 bases, the J end lost 3 bases, and 11 bases lay between the germline ends. CDR1 is MNHEY, CDR2 SVGAGI, per germline. The CDR3 contains 15 residues. The CDR3 DNA is TGTGCCAGCAGTTACTCGAGACAGGCCTACTATGGCTACACCTTC. This codes for CASSYSRQAYYGYTF.

V is TRBV6-1 and J is TRBJ2-1, with 10 bases aligning to TRBD2. V was clipped by 1 base and J by 2 bases; unmatched bases: 5. CDR3 size: 17 residues. Germline V lookup: CDR1 MNHNS, CDR2 SASEGT. CDR3 protein: CASSEESGRGPYNEQFF. Here the CDR3 DNA reads TGTGCCAGCAGTGAAGAAAGCGGGAGGGGGCCCTACAATGAGCAGTTCTTC.

In its sample, this clone was seen once. The V and J genes are TRBV28 and TRBJ1-5; D gene unclear. CDR3 length equals 15 residues. V lost 5 bases to trimming and J lost 0 bases, with 11 bases between them. Looked up from germline, CDR1 is MDHEN and CDR2 is SYDVKM. CDR3 in DNA: TGTGCCAGCAGTCCTCAGGAATATAGCAATCAGCCCCAGCATTTT. This encodes CASSPQEYSNQPQHF.

The CDR3 bases are TGTGCCAGCAGCTTGGACCAGGGGTCTTCCTACGAGCAGTACTTC. It codes for CASSLDQGSSYEQYF. The gene calls are TRBV5-4 and TRBJ2-7; a possible D gene is TRBD1 (6 bases). With 0 bases removed from V and 1 base from J, the gap between germline ends came to 11 bases. The CDR3 is made up of 15 amino acids. CDR1 and CDR2 (germline): SGHNT, YYREEE (reference sequence). Full variable domain (outside the CDR3, taken from reference TRBV5-4 and TRBJ2-7): ETGVTQSPTHLIKTRGQQVTLRCSSQSGHNTVSWYQQALGQGPQFIFQYYREEENGRGNFPPRFSGLQFPNYSSELNVNALELDDSALYLCASSLDQGSSYEQYFGPGTRLTVT.

This rearrangement joins TRBV5-6 to TRBJ2-1; possibly TRBD2 for D (6 bases). V dropped 2 bases and J dropped 0 bases, with 12 bases sitting between them. Germline V gives CDR1 SGHDT, CDR2 YYEEEE. CDR3 length: 16 residues. CDR3 in amino acids: CASSFRDWGSYNEQFF. The CDR3 DNA is TGTGCCAGCAGCTTCCGGGACTGGGGCTCCTACAATGAGCAGTTCTTC.

V usage is TRBV11-3 and J usage is TRBJ2-2; a weak D match, TRBD1 (6 bases). V dropped 5 bases and J dropped 6 bases, with 7 bases sitting between them. Germline assignment: CDR1 SGHNT and CDR2 YENEEA. The CDR3 length is 12 residues. The CDR3 sequence is CASSNRAGELFF. DNA for the CDR3: TGTGCCAGCAGCAACAGGGCCGGGGAGCTGTTTTTT.

This chain connects TRBV13 to TRBJ2-3; the D gene is possibly TRBD1 (6 bases). The CDR3 covers 14 residues. In germline, CDR1 is PRHDT, CDR2 FYEKMQ (reference sequence). V lost 3 bases to trimming and J lost 4 bases, with 11 bases between them. CDR3 nucleotide sequence: TGTGCCAGCAGCTTCCGACAGGCGGCAGATACGCAGTATTTT. It encodes CASSFRQAADTQYF.

The chain combines TRBV19 with TRBJ2-5, with 10 bases lining up with TRBD1. This CDR3 comprises 14 residues. CDR1 is LNHDA, CDR2 SQIVND, per germline (reference sequence). V dropped 5 bases and J dropped 5; count of bases not matched to a gene: 5. The CDR3 spells CASSSGQGMETQYF. The CDR3 nucleotides are TGTGCCAGTAGTTCGGGACAGGGGATGGAGACCCAGTACTTC.

The chain is built from TRBV29-1 and TRBJ1-2, with D possibly TRBD1 on 5 matching bases. Germline-derived CDR1 and CDR2 are SQVTM and ANQGSEA. V lost 6 bases, J lost 5 bases, and 13 bases lay in between. This CDR3 has 12 amino acids. The CDR3 region has the DNA TGCAGCGTCGCCGGACAAAAGTATGGCTACACCTTC. It translates to CSVAGQKYGYTF. The whole variable domain, filled in from reference TRBV29-1 and TRBJ1-2, reads SAVISQKPSRDICQRGTSLTIQCQVDSQVTMMFWYRQQPGQSLTLIATANQGSEATYESGFVIDKFPISRPNLTFSTLTVSNMSPEDSSIYLCSVAGQKYGYTFGSGTRLTVV.

This chain links TRBV4-1 with TRBJ2-5; no clear D gene. Germline V CDR1 and CDR2: MGHRA, YSYEKL. The CDR3 has 14 residues. Between the trimmed V and J ends, which lost 4 bases and 2 bases, there was a span of 11 bases. DNA for the CDR3: TGCGCCAGCAGCCCCCCAACGGGTCAAGAGACCCAGTACTTC. Translating it yields CASSPPTGQETQYF.

J is TRBJ2-3 and V is TRBV9; 12 bases align to TRBD2. Germline CDR1 SGDLS, CDR2 YYNGEE. After removal of 2 bases from V and 0 bases from J, the junction contained 4 bases not matched to a gene. There are 17 residues in the CDR3. The CDR3 sequence is CASSVRTSGASTDTQYF. Here the CDR3 DNA reads TGTGCCAGCAGCGTCCGGACTAGCGGGGCTAGCACAGATACGCAGTATTTT. Full variable domain (missing parts from reference TRBV9 and TRBJ2-3): DSGVTQTPKHLITATGQRVTLRCSPRSGDLSVYWYQQSLDQGLQFLIQYYNGEERAKGNILERFSAQQFPDLHSELNLSSLELGDSALYFCASSVRTSGASTDTQYFGPGTRLTVL.

The DNA of the CDR3 is TGTGCCAGCAGCCTCGACGTCCGACAGGCGGCTTTCTTT. This gives the protein CASSLDVRQAAFF. This chain connects TRBV7-2 to TRBJ1-1; TRBD1 is a possible D gene (6 bases). The CDR3 length is 13 residues. CDR1 is SGHTA and CDR2 is FQGNSA in the germline V gene. With 5 bases removed from V and 11 bases from J, the gap between germline ends came to 18 bases.

The V gene is TRBV11-2, the J gene TRBJ2-3, with 7 bases aligning to TRBD2. Germline-derived CDR1 and CDR2 are SGHAT and FQNNGV. The ends lost 1 base at V and 4 bases at J; junction bases unmatched: 11. This CDR3 spans 17 amino acids. CDR3 sequence: CASSLGVGGSGPDTQYF. DNA for the CDR3: TGTGCCAGCAGCTTAGGGGTAGGCGGGAGCGGCCCAGATACGCAGTATTTT.

The chain is built from TRBV2 and TRBJ1-1; no definite D call. Trimming shortened V by 6 bases and J by 0 bases, and 11 bases separated the two germline ends. The CDR3 has 14 residues. Germline values: CDR1 SNHLY, CDR2 FYNNEI. CDR3: CASREGTLNTEAFF. The CDR3 DNA reads TGTGCCAGCAGAGAGGGCACTTTGAACACTGAAGCTTTCTTT.

The count of this clone is one. This chain links TRBV27 with TRBJ1-6; the match to TRBD1 covers 8 bases. The trim removed 4 bases at V and 9 bases at J, leaving 11 bases unmatched. The germline gives CDR1 MNHEY, CDR2 SMNVEV (reference sequence). The CDR3 extends over 16 amino acids. CDR3 in amino acids: CASSWGFGTGLSPLHF. Here the CDR3 DNA reads TGTGCCAGCAGTTGGGGGTTTGGGACAGGACTTTCACCCCTCCACTTT.

This chain joins TRBV5-1 and TRBJ2-5, with D possibly being TRBD1 (5 bases). Trimming took off 3 bases at V and 4 bases at J, with 19 bases between the two ends. The CDR3 is made up of 16 amino acids. Per the germline V gene, CDR1 is SGHRS and CDR2 is YFSETQ. CDR3 DNA: TGCGCCAGCAGCTCGTTGAATCAGGGTGGTGCAGAGACCCAGTACTTC. Translating it yields CASSSLNQGGAETQYF.

This chain uses TRBV6-5 with TRBJ2-7; TRBD2 matches 8 bases. Germline values: CDR1 MNHEY, CDR2 SVGAGI. The CDR3 is made up of 12 amino acids. Trimming took 6 bases from V and 6 from J; bases not matched to a gene: 4. CDR3 amino acids: CASRPTSAEQYF. CDR3 nucleotides: TGTGCCAGCAGACCGACTAGCGCCGAGCAGTACTTC.

The CDR3 bases are TGTGCCAGCAGTTTAACCCCCCCAACCGGGGTAGAGACCCAGTACTTC. This encodes CASSLTPPTGVETQYF. The chain combines TRBV27 with TRBJ2-5; D possibly corresponds to TRBD2 (5 bases). Trimming stripped 2 bases from V and 4 bases from J, with 17 bases between. Germline CDR1 and CDR2: MNHEY and SMNVEV (reference sequence). This CDR3 is built from 16 residues.

The chain links TRBV21-1 to TRBJ1-6; TRBD1, the table's D call, lacks a check against the DNA. TRBV21-1 is described as a pseudogene. The CDR3 extends over 19 amino acids. CDR3 in amino acids: CASSMLGGQGFSYNSPLHF. DNA for the CDR3: TGTGCCAGCAGCATGCTTGGGGGACAGGGTTTCTCCTATAATTCACCCCTCCACTTT.

This clone has more than one count but fewer than ten. The CDR3 DNA reads TGTGCCAGCAGCCCCAGACGGGGGGCGGAGACCCAGTACTTC. Translated, it gives CASSPRRGAETQYF. V gene TRBV3-1 (or the pseudogene TRBV3-2) combines with J gene TRBJ2-5; tentative D call: TRBD2 (7 bases). V lost 4 bases to trimming and J lost 5 bases, with 14 bases between them. Per the germline V gene, CDR1 is LGHDT and CDR2 is YNNKEL (reference sequence). This CDR3 is 14 amino acids long.

Within the sample, this clone is medium-sized. The rearrangement uses TRBV14 and TRBJ2-3; perhaps TRBD1 as D (5 bases). This CDR3 is 16 amino acids long. Germline values: CDR1 SGHDN, CDR2 FVKESK. V shed 1 base and J shed 5 bases, with 16 bases lying between them. The CDR3 reads CASSQGGTDPQDTQYF. Written as DNA, the CDR3 is TGTGCCAGCAGCCAAGGGGGCACGGACCCACAAGATACGCAGTATTTT. The full variable domain, with the rest looked up from reference TRBV14 and TRBJ2-3, is EAGVTQFPSHSVIEKGQTVTLRCDPISGHDNLYWYRRVMGKEIKFLLHFVKESKQDESGMPNNRFLAERTGGTYSTLKVQPAELEDSGVYFCASSQGGTDPQDTQYFGPGTRLTVL.

The gene calls are TRBV28 and TRBJ2-3, with 15 bases that match TRBD2. J was trimmed by 3 bases and V by 6 bases; bases with no gene match: 10. The CDR3 contains 18 residues. The germline V gene encodes CDR1 MDHEN and CDR2 SYDVKM. This chain's CDR3 is CASSPRTSGRALTDTQYF. The CDR3 bases are TGTGCCAGCAGCCCTAGGACTAGCGGGAGGGCCTTAACAGATACGCAGTATTTT.